The rows below give T cell receptor beta chains drawn from one sample of a study of T cell repertoires in cytomegalovirus infection. Which antigens these TCRs recognize remains unknown. TCRdb reprocessed the reads with MiXCR, giving one entry per CDR3 protein. The sample shows 700,000 to 900,000 distinct CDR3 sequences, around 29% of them seen only once. The sequencing here drew on cultured CD8+ T cells from PBMCs, taken from culture after CMV antigen stimulation. These receptors came from a human donor in good health (CMV status not recorded). Some clones in this sample may be carry-over from other donors' samples. CDR3s include the opening cysteine and the closing phenylalanine or tryptophan. The D gene is left open where the match is weak. Clone size is shown for a subset of rows, as once, few, many or a class of expanded clone.

v_call: TRBV14
d_call: .
clone_size: .
j_call: TRBJ2-7
cdr3_nt: TGTGCCAGCAGCCCTGGATGGATAGGGACACTCTACGAGCAGTACTTC
cdr3_aa: CASSPGWIGTLYEQYF

v_call: TRBV27
d_call: TRBD1
clone_size: few
j_call: TRBJ1-2
cdr3_nt: TGTGCCAGCAGTTTAATCGGGACAGGGAGTGGGAATGGCTACACCTTC
cdr3_aa: CASSLIGTGSGNGYTF

v_call: TRBV12-5
d_call: .
clone_size: .
j_call: TRBJ2-5
cdr3_nt: TGTGCTAGTGGTCCCGACAGGTTCGAGGAGACCCAGTGCTTC
cdr3_aa: CASGPDRFEETQCF

v_call: TRBV6-1
d_call: .
clone_size: .
j_call: TRBJ1-1
cdr3_nt: TGTGCCAGCAGTGAATATAATGGTGGGCGCTCGAACACTGAAGCTTTCTTT
cdr3_aa: CASSEYNGGRSNTEAFF

v_call: TRBV3-1
d_call: TRBD2
clone_size: .
j_call: TRBJ2-2
cdr3_nt: TGTGCCAGCAGCATCCGATATTCACTAGCGGGGCTCGGGGAGCTGTTTTTT
cdr3_aa: CASSIRYSLAGLGELFF

v_call: TRBV7-9
d_call: .
clone_size: .
j_call: TRBJ2-7
cdr3_nt: TGTGCCAGCAGCGCAAAGATGGGTGAGCAGTACTTC
cdr3_aa: CASSAKMGEQYF

v_call: TRBV6-5
d_call: TRBD2
clone_size: .
j_call: TRBJ2-1
cdr3_nt: TGTGCCAGCACCGACGGGGGGAGCTCCTACAATGAGCAGTTCTTC
cdr3_aa: CASTDGGSSYNEQFF

v_call: TRBV4-1
d_call: .
clone_size: few
j_call: TRBJ1-5
cdr3_nt: TGCGCCAGCAGTTCTGTCTTTGGGACACTTAATCAGCCCCAGCATTTT
cdr3_aa: CASSSVFGTLNQPQHF

v_call: TRBV5-5
d_call: TRBD1
clone_size: many
j_call: TRBJ2-1
cdr3_nt: TGTGCCAGCAGCCCGGGACAGGGGGCGGATGAGCAGTTCTTC
cdr3_aa: CASSPGQGADEQFF

v_call: TRBV7-8
d_call: TRBD1
clone_size: .
j_call: TRBJ2-2
cdr3_nt: TGTGCCAGCAGCTTAAACAGGGGGCCCATTGACACCGGGGAGCTGTTTTTT
cdr3_aa: CASSLNRGPIDTGELFF

v_call: TRBV12-3/TRBV12-4
d_call: TRBD2
clone_size: .
j_call: TRBJ2-7
cdr3_nt: TGTGCCAGCAGTTCGCCACTAGCGGGGGGGCCTAACGAGCAGTACTTC
cdr3_aa: CASSSPLAGGPNEQYF

v_call: TRBV19
d_call: TRBD1
clone_size: few
j_call: TRBJ1-5
cdr3_nt: TGTGCCAGTAGTATAGATTGGTCCAGGGGGTCCAATCAGCCCCAGCATTTT
cdr3_aa: CASSIDWSRGSNQPQHF

v_call: TRBV6-5
d_call: .
clone_size: few
j_call: TRBJ2-3
cdr3_nt: TGTGCCAGCAGTGTCGAGGTCACAGATACGCAGTATTTT
cdr3_aa: CASSVEVTDTQYF

v_call: TRBV27
d_call: .
clone_size: few
j_call: TRBJ1-2
cdr3_nt: TGTGCCAGCAGTTTATCGTACGGCCGGTCCTATGGCTACACCTTC
cdr3_aa: CASSLSYGRSYGYTF

v_call: TRBV10-3
d_call: TRBD2
clone_size: .
j_call: TRBJ2-3
cdr3_nt: TGTGCCATCTCAGGGGTGGGGACTAGCGGAGCCACAGATACGCAGTATTTT
cdr3_aa: CAISGVGTSGATDTQYF

v_call: TRBV7-8
d_call: .
clone_size: few
j_call: TRBJ1-6
cdr3_nt: TGTGCCAGCAGCTCTGGACAGCCCTATAATTCACCCCTCCACTTT
cdr3_aa: CASSSGQPYNSPLHF

v_call: TRBV12-3/TRBV12-4
d_call: .
clone_size: many
j_call: TRBJ2-6
cdr3_nt: TGTGCCAGCAGCCGATTTAGGGGGTCTGGGGCCAACGTCCTGACTTTC
cdr3_aa: CASSRFRGSGANVLTF

v_call: TRBV9
d_call: .
clone_size: few
j_call: TRBJ2-4
cdr3_nt: TGTGCCAGCAGCCCAGAAACATACGGGCTTCAGTACTTC
cdr3_aa: CASSPETYGLQYF

v_call: TRBV20-1
d_call: .
clone_size: once
j_call: TRBJ1-2
cdr3_nt: TGCAGTGCTCCCGGATCTAGCTATGGCTACACCTTC
cdr3_aa: CSAPGSSYGYTF

v_call: TRBV19
d_call: .
clone_size: .
j_call: TRBJ1-2
cdr3_nt: TGTGCCAGCCACCCTGGTCCCACTAACTATGGCTACACCTTC
cdr3_aa: CASHPGPTNYGYTF

v_call: TRBV12-3/TRBV12-4
d_call: .
clone_size: .
j_call: TRBJ1-2
cdr3_nt: TGTGCCAGCACCGACCCGACTGGATTAAACTATGGCTACACCTTC
cdr3_aa: CASTDPTGLNYGYTF

v_call: TRBV24-1
d_call: TRBD1
clone_size: few
j_call: TRBJ2-3
cdr3_nt: TGTGCCACCAGTGACCGCACAGGGGGAACAGATACGCAGTATTTT
cdr3_aa: CATSDRTGGTDTQYF

v_call: TRBV5-5
d_call: .
clone_size: few
j_call: TRBJ2-3
cdr3_nt: TGTGCCAGCAGCCCGGAGGTCAGCACAGATACGCAGTATTTT
cdr3_aa: CASSPEVSTDTQYF

v_call: TRBV6-5
d_call: TRBD2
clone_size: few
j_call: TRBJ2-1
cdr3_nt: TGTGCCAGCAGTTACTCGATTACGTCTGCGGGGGGCTACAATGAGCAGTTCTTC
cdr3_aa: CASSYSITSAGGYNEQFF

v_call: TRBV6-9
d_call: .
clone_size: .
j_call: TRBJ2-1
cdr3_nt: TGTGCCAGCCCCTGGGAAACCAATGAGCAGTTCTTC
cdr3_aa: CASPWETNEQFF

v_call: TRBV14
d_call: .
clone_size: .
j_call: TRBJ2-7
cdr3_nt: TGTGCCAGCAGCTCCCACGCGGCAGGTCTATACGAGCAGTACTTC
cdr3_aa: CASSSHAAGLYEQYF

v_call: TRBV11-2
d_call: TRBD1
clone_size: few
j_call: TRBJ1-2
cdr3_nt: TGTGCCAGCAGCCCGACAGGGGGCAGTGGCTACACCTTC
cdr3_aa: CASSPTGGSGYTF

v_call: TRBV6-1
d_call: TRBD1
clone_size: .
j_call: TRBJ1-2
cdr3_nt: TGTGCCAGCAGTGATAGGGACAGGGGGCGCGGTGGCTACACCTTC
cdr3_aa: CASSDRDRGRGGYTF

v_call: TRBV7-3
d_call: .
clone_size: .
j_call: TRBJ1-4
cdr3_nt: TGTGCCAGCAGCTCGCCTGGCAGGGAGGCGGGAAATGAAAAACTGTTTTTT
cdr3_aa: CASSSPGREAGNEKLFF

v_call: TRBV19
d_call: TRBD2
clone_size: many
j_call: TRBJ2-1
cdr3_nt: TGTGCCAGTACCCTGATAGCGGGGGGGTACAGTGAGCAGTTCTTC
cdr3_aa: CASTLIAGGYSEQFF

v_call: TRBV2
d_call: .
clone_size: .
j_call: TRBJ1-1
cdr3_nt: TGTGCCAGCAGGGAAAAACAGGGAAGGAGTATGAACACTGAAGCTTTCTTT
cdr3_aa: CASREKQGRSMNTEAFF

v_call: TRBV4-1
d_call: .
clone_size: .
j_call: TRBJ1-5
cdr3_nt: TGCGCCAACAGCCAAGATCGTAGGAGTGGGCAGCCCCAGCATTTT
cdr3_aa: CANSQDRRSGQPQHF

v_call: TRBV13
d_call: .
clone_size: once
j_call: TRBJ2-1
cdr3_nt: TGTGCCAGCAGCTACGGGACTCAAAATGAGCAGTTCTTC
cdr3_aa: CASSYGTQNEQFF

v_call: TRBV12-3/TRBV12-4
d_call: TRBD1
clone_size: .
j_call: TRBJ1-5
cdr3_nt: TGTGCCAGTCAAACCGGGACAGGGATTAATCAGCCCCAGCATTTT
cdr3_aa: CASQTGTGINQPQHF

v_call: TRBV28
d_call: .
clone_size: few
j_call: TRBJ2-5
cdr3_nt: TGTGCCAGCAGTTTGCCCCCCGGGACGGTGAGGCGAGAGACCCAGTACTTC
cdr3_aa: CASSLPPGTVRRETQYF

v_call: TRBV28
d_call: TRBD2
clone_size: .
j_call: TRBJ2-1
cdr3_nt: TGTGCCAGCAGCTCCCCCCGGAAGCGGGGGGATTTGTACAATGAGCAGTTCTTC
cdr3_aa: CASSSPRKRGDLYNEQFF

v_call: TRBV27
d_call: .
clone_size: .
j_call: TRBJ2-5
cdr3_nt: TGTGCCAGCAGTTTAATTGGGACTTTAGAGACCCAGTACTTC
cdr3_aa: CASSLIGTLETQYF

v_call: TRBV7-6
d_call: TRBD2
clone_size: .
j_call: TRBJ2-1
cdr3_nt: TGTGCCAGCAGCCCCAGGGAGATTCTAGCGGGGGCCGGTCTTGAGCAGTTCTTC
cdr3_aa: CASSPREILAGAGLEQFF

v_call: TRBV7-6
d_call: TRBD1
clone_size: few
j_call: TRBJ1-2
cdr3_nt: TGTGCCAGCAGCTTTAGACAGGGGGGACGCTATGGCTACACCTTC
cdr3_aa: CASSFRQGGRYGYTF

v_call: TRBV7-6
d_call: TRBD1
clone_size: few
j_call: TRBJ2-3
cdr3_nt: TGTGCCAGCAGCTCCGGGACAGGCAATCGGGTATACGCGCAGTATTTT
cdr3_aa: CASSSGTGNRVYAQYF

v_call: TRBV29-1
d_call: TRBD1
clone_size: once
j_call: TRBJ1-1
cdr3_nt: TGCAGCGCATGGACAGGGGGTATCCTTGAAGCTTTCTTT
cdr3_aa: CSAWTGGILEAFF

v_call: TRBV10-1
d_call: .
clone_size: once
j_call: TRBJ1-2
cdr3_nt: TGCGCCAGCAGTGAGCCGGGCGCTCTATGGCTACCCATCTTC
cdr3_aa: CASSEPGALWLPIF

v_call: TRBV28
d_call: TRBD1
clone_size: few
j_call: TRBJ1-2
cdr3_nt: TGTGCCAGCAGAGTGGGACAGGGGGCGGGCTATGGCTACACCTTC
cdr3_aa: CASRVGQGAGYGYTF

v_call: TRBV15
d_call: .
clone_size: .
j_call: TRBJ1-5
cdr3_nt: TGTGCCACCTCAGGACACCTTAGCAATCAGCCCCAGCATTTT
cdr3_aa: CATSGHLSNQPQHF

v_call: TRBV7-2
d_call: .
clone_size: .
j_call: TRBJ2-7
cdr3_nt: TGTGCCAGCAGCTTACCGACCGGGACATCCTACGAGCAGTACTTC
cdr3_aa: CASSLPTGTSYEQYF